What follows are 24 T cell receptor beta chains derived from one specimen sequenced in a study of T cell repertoires in cytomegalovirus infection. In TCRdb, the reads were re-called with MiXCR into one record per CDR3 protein. The sample holds around 740,000 distinct CDR3 sequences, about a third seen once. The sequenced material came from PBMCs. The receptors here all came from a human donor in good health (CMV status not recorded). Some clones in this sample may be carry-over from other donors' samples.

The chain combines TRBV7-2 with TRBJ2-5; possibly TRBD1 or TRBD2 for D (6 bases each). Trimming took 4 bases from V and 5 from J, leaving 20 bases between them. The germline CDR1 and CDR2 sequences are SGHTA and FQGNSA. The CDR3 covers 16 residues. In DNA form, the CDR3 reads TGTGCCAGCAGCTCTCGGTTGGGGGGCCCGGGGGAGACCCAGTACTTC. It specifies CASSSRLGGPGETQYF. The complete variable domain, with remaining parts taken from reference TRBV7-2 and TRBJ2-5, reads GAGVSQSPSNKVTEKGKDVELRCDPISGHTALYWYRQSLGQGLEFLIYFQGNSAPDKSGLPSDRFSAERTGGSVSTLTIQRTQQEDSAVYLCASSSRLGGPGETQYFGPGTRLLVL.

This clonotype has a handful of counts. The DNA for the CDR3 is TGTGCCAGCAGGGGTGCGAGTGATTCACCCCTCCACTTT. Translating it yields CASRGASDSPLHF. This sequence joins TRBV28 and TRBJ1-6; the D is unclear. CDR1 is MDHEN, CDR2 SYDVKM, per germline. The CDR3 length is 13 residues. The V end lost 6 bases, the J end lost 8 bases, and 11 bases lay between the germline ends.

Concerning this clonotype: One base away lies a much larger clone, so this may be a sequencing read error. The chain recombines TRBV6-6 with TRBJ1-4, with TRBD1 identical over 9 bases. The V gene end was trimmed by 5 bases and the J gene end by 6 bases; junction bases not matched to a gene: 7. This CDR3 is built from 15 residues. Germline V gives CDR1 MNHNY, CDR2 SVGAGI (reference sequence). For the CDR3, the DNA is TGTGCCAGCAGTAACCGCTGGGACAGGGATGAAAAACTGTTTTTT. Its translation: CASSNRWDRDEKLFF.

The chain carries TRBV2 and TRBJ2-1; tentative D call: TRBD1 (5 bases). Germline V lookup: CDR1 SNHLY, CDR2 FYNNEI. The CDR3 contains 17 residues. Trimming removed 8 bases from V and 2 bases from J, with 22 bases in between. Here the CDR3 reads CASAALEGEYAYNEQFF. The CDR3 DNA follows: TGTGCCAGCGCCGCCCTCGAAGGGGAATACGCCTACAATGAGCAGTTCTTC.

This clonotype was counted a few times. V usage is TRBV2 and J usage is TRBJ2-3, with 10 nucleotides matching TRBD1. The V gene end was trimmed by 4 bases and the J gene end by 6 bases; junction bases not matched to a gene: 1. Germline V gene sequence: CDR1 SNHLY, CDR2 FYNNEI. The length of the CDR3 is 13 residues. CDR3 DNA sequence: TGTGCCAGCAGTGCGACAGGGGGCGATACGCAGTATTTT. Amino acids: CASSATGGDTQYF.

The V gene is TRBV6-1, the J gene TRBJ2-7, with D uncertain. Trimming took off 2 bases at V and 1 base at J, with 12 bases between the two ends. The CDR3 length is 15 residues. Per the germline V gene, CDR1 is MNHNS and CDR2 is SASEGT. This CDR3 is CASSESEFRSYEQYF. Here the CDR3 DNA reads TGTGCCAGCAGTGAATCCGAATTCAGGTCCTACGAGCAGTACTTC.

The CDR3 region is CASSLAESRVEQFF. DNA for the CDR3: TGTGCCAGCAGCCTTGCTGAGAGTAGAGTTGAGCAGTTCTTC. V and J are TRBV12-3 or TRBV12-4 and TRBJ2-1; D is undetermined. The CDR3 spans 14 residues. Trimming took 6 bases from V and 9 from J, leaving 18 bases between them.

The genes are TRBV5-1 and TRBJ1-5; no clear D. The CDR3 spans 15 residues. Germline loops: CDR1 SGHRS, CDR2 YFSETQ. V was clipped by 5 bases and J by 3 bases, with 15 bases between them. The chain's CDR3 is CASSPDGIDNQPQHF. The DNA for the CDR3 is TGCGCCAGCAGTCCCGACGGAATAGACAATCAGCCCCAGCATTTT.

In this sample, this clonotype turned up many times. At one end the junction does not follow the germline gene, possibly because of a read error. This chain connects TRBV12-3 or TRBV12-4 to TRBJ1-1, with D possibly being TRBD1 (6 bases). CDR3 length: 13 residues. The CDR3 bases are TGTGCCAGTAGTTTTACAGGGTACACTGAAGCTTTCTTT. This sequence encodes CASSFTGYTEAFF.

The chain couples TRBV7-6 to TRBJ1-1, with D perhaps TRBD1 (6 bases). The CDR3 loop spans 15 amino acids. The V gene's germline CDR1 is SGHVS and CDR2 FNYEAQ. The V end was cut by 4 bases, the J end by 2 bases, with 14 bases between. In DNA form, the CDR3 reads TGTGCCAGCAGCTCCAAACAGGGCGGTAACACTGAAGCTTTCTTT. This sequence encodes CASSSKQGGNTEAFF.

This sequence joins TRBV5-1 and TRBJ2-2; D is possibly TRBD2 (7 bases). V was pared by 4 bases and J by 4 bases, with 17 bases between. CDR3 length: 16 residues. Germline CDR1 is SGHRS and CDR2 is YFSETQ. The chain's CDR3 is CASSPKGGAGTGELFF. In DNA, the CDR3 is TGCGCCAGCAGCCCTAAGGGGGGGGCCGGCACCGGGGAGCTGTTTTTT.

The rearrangement joins TRBV20-1 to TRBJ2-4; 11 nucleotides align to TRBD2. The CDR3 loop spans 16 amino acids. Trimming removed 2 bases from V and 0 bases from J; junction bases left unmatched: 3. The germline V gene has CDR1 DFQATT and CDR2 SNEGSKA (reference sequence). The CDR3 is CSARRLAGIAKNIQYF. Written as DNA, the CDR3 is TGCAGTGCTAGAAGACTAGCGGGGATAGCCAAAAACATTCAGTACTTC.

Comment on this clonotype: The CDR3 does not end in the conserved phenylalanine or tryptophan, so this is likely a read error. DNA for the CDR3: TGCAGCGTTGATGAAGGGGTTGGGGCCAACGTCCTGACTTTA. Its translation: CSVDEGVGANVLTL. J is TRBJ2-6 and V is TRBV29-1; tentatively, D is TRBD1 (5 bases). The CDR3 has 14 amino acids. V was shortened by 3 bases and J by 3 bases, with 9 bases between the two germline ends. Germline V gives CDR1 SQVTM, CDR2 ANQGSEA.

Only a few counts were recorded for this clonotype. V is TRBV6-1 and J is TRBJ1-4; D call uncertain. The CDR3 consists of 15 residues. V was pared by 5 bases and J by 2 bases, with 12 bases between. Germline lookup yields CDR1 MNHNS and CDR2 SASEGT. The CDR3 region has the DNA TGTGCCAGCAGTATTGGGAGGTCGACTAATGAAAAACTGTTTTTT. Amino acids: CASSIGRSTNEKLFF.

This clonotype has a handful of counts. J is TRBJ2-7 and V is TRBV5-8, with a tentative D call TRBD1 (5 bases). Germline loops: CDR1 SGHTS, CDR2 YDEGEE. The CDR3 has 14 amino acids. Trimming took off 5 bases at V and 2 bases at J, with 14 bases between the two ends. The CDR3, as DNA: TGTGCCAGCAGTCCTAACGACAGCCCCTACGAGCAGTACTTC. It encodes CASSPNDSPYEQYF.

The V call is TRBV28, the J call TRBJ1-3; D may be TRBD1 (5 bases). The V gene's germline CDR1 is MDHEN and CDR2 SYDVKM. The CDR3 is 14 amino acids. Trimming took off 7 bases at V and 4 bases at J, with 14 bases between the two ends. In DNA form, the CDR3 reads TGTGCCAGCACTAGTCTAGGGACCGGAAACACCATATATTTT. Protein: CASTSLGTGNTIYF.

The V call is TRBV25-1, the J call TRBJ1-6; no firm D call. The CDR3 spans 12 residues. V lost 8 bases and J lost 8, with 10 bases in between. Per the germline V gene, CDR1 is MGHDK and CDR2 is SYGVNS. The CDR3 spells CASGRTYSPLHF. The CDR3 DNA is TGTGCCAGCGGGCGGACGTATTCACCCCTCCACTTT.

The chain links TRBV28 to TRBJ1-2, with D possibly being TRBD1 (6 bases). V was cut by 6 bases and J by 7 bases, with 18 bases left in between. This CDR3 has 14 amino acids. The germline V gene encodes CDR1 MDHEN and CDR2 SYDVKM. The CDR3 spells CASRPLRDIVGYTF. DNA of the CDR3: TGTGCCAGCAGACCCCTCCGGGACATCGTTGGCTACACCTTC.

J is TRBJ2-7 and V is TRBV29-1, with 13 bases aligning to TRBD2. Unmatched junction bases numbered 10, after V lost 5 bases and J lost 6 bases. CDR1 SQVTM and CDR2 ANQGSEA come from the germline V gene. This CDR3 contains 15 residues. The CDR3 here is CSVLRGTSGTGEQYF. For the CDR3, the DNA is TGCAGCGTTTTAAGAGGGACTAGCGGGACTGGCGAGCAGTACTTC.

The chain carries TRBV5-5 and TRBJ1-1; D is undetermined. The germline gives CDR1 SGHKS, CDR2 YYEKEE (reference sequence). V dropped 0 bases and J dropped 1 base, with 13 bases sitting between them. The CDR3 contains 16 residues. CDR3 amino acids: CASSLVVRSGNTEAFF. In nucleotides, the CDR3 is TGTGCCAGCAGCTTGGTCGTACGATCCGGGAACACTGAAGCTTTCTTT.

The chain joins TRBV19 to TRBJ2-7, with D possibly matching TRBD2 (5 bases). V was shortened by 6 bases and J by 0 bases, with 12 bases between the two germline ends. CDR1 LNHDA and CDR2 SQIVND come from the germline V gene (reference sequence). This CDR3 region has 14 residues. The CDR3 DNA reads as TGTGCCAGTAGCGAAAACCGGGACTCCTACGAGCAGTACTTC. It translates to CASSENRDSYEQYF.

V usage is TRBV2 and J usage is TRBJ2-6; TRBD1 matches 9 bases. Germline V gene sequence: CDR1 SNHLY, CDR2 FYNNEI. Germline trimming cut 9 bases from V and 2 bases from J; bases unmatched to any gene: 5. This CDR3 has 15 residues. The CDR3 nucleotides read TGTGCCAGAGGACAGGGGCTGGCTGGGGCCAACGTCCTGACTTTC. Its translation is CARGQGLAGANVLTF.

Details on this clonotype: The junction shows a germline mismatch at one end, possibly a read error. V gene TRBV28 combines with J gene TRBJ1-2, with D unresolved. This CDR3 region has 13 residues. From germline, CDR1 is MDHEN and CDR2 SYDVKM. The CDR3 nucleotides are TGTGCCAGCAGTTTTCTGGGGTTGCAAGGCTACGCCTTC. It encodes CASSFLGLQGYAF.

A note on this clonotype: A read error may be the cause here, since a much bigger clone is one base away. The V call is TRBV6-1, the J call TRBJ1-5; TRBD1 might be the D (5 bases). V lost 6 bases, J lost 10 bases, and 19 bases lay in between. The V gene's germline CDR1 is MNHNS and CDR2 SASEGT. The CDR3 is 14 amino acids. The CDR3 is CASSGTVLGHPQHF. The CDR3 bases are TGTGCCAGCAGCGGGACGGTACTGGGTCATCCCCAGCATTTT.